This T cell receptor (beta chain) appears in the sequencing data of a study of T cell repertoires in cytomegalovirus infection. Across the whole study: Public TCR beta signatures provided an indication of both CMV infection and a matching HLA type.

Germline V gene sequence: CDR1 SNHLY, CDR2 FYNNEI. V gave up 3 bases and J gave up 0 bases, with 6 bases separating them. This CDR3 is 13 amino acids long. Concerning this clonotype: What it binds is unknown.

MiXCR, applied by TCRdb to the reads, yields one record per CDR3 protein. The sample consists of some 310,000 distinct CDR3 sequences, more than 20% of them appearing once. The chain has TRBV2 and TRBJ2-7; no clear D. The sequence came from a human donor in good health (CMV status not recorded). Some clones in this sample may be carry-over from other donors' samples. The specimen was cultured PBMCs, collected from culture after CMV antigen stimulation. The CDR3 coding sequence is TGTGCCAGCAGTGACAGCTACTCCTACGAGCAGTACGTC. This translates into CASSDSYSYEQYV.